This T cell receptor beta chain was observed in a study of molecular identifiers for immune sequencing clone quantification. Regarding the study as a whole: Highly expanded clone sizes could be underestimated by identical TCR molecules that share a barcode.

Concerning this clonotype itself: Its antigen is unidentified.

Naive CD8 T cells were sorted, and the gate applied was CD8+CD4-CCR7+CD45RA+. V was shortened by 2 bases and J by 5 bases, with 15 bases between the two germline ends. The CDR3 is 15 residues long. Germline V gene sequence: CDR1 SEHNR, CDR2 FQNEAQ (reference sequence). TCRdb passed the PCR reads through MiXCR, listing each CDR3 protein once. The sample contains roughly 7,700 distinct CDR3 sequences, roughly a third of which appear only once. The sequence was collected from a human donor in good health. Some libraries in this study had Jurkat cell RNA spiked in. Sequenced input: naive CD8+ T cells from blood, with Jurkat cell RNA spiked in. Indicated subset: FACS-sorted CD8+CD4-CCR7+CD45RA+ naive T cells. V gene TRBV7-9 combines with J gene TRBJ2-5, with D possibly matching TRBD1 (6 bases). CDR3 protein: CASSLILGDKETQYF. DNA of the CDR3: TGTGCCAGCAGCTTAATTCTGGGGGACAAGGAGACCCAGTACTTC.